This record concerns one TCR beta chain sequence. The CDR3 covers 14 residues. The V and J ends lost 4 bases and 6 bases respectively, with 13 bases between them. Germline-derived CDR1 and CDR2 are SGHDT and YYEEEE. The data were taken from a study of blood T cell repertoires in COVID-19. Study information: T cells, B-cell-depleted T cells, or PBMCs provided the cDNA or gDNA that served as material.

Sequenced by immunoSEQ multiplex PCR; TCRdb stores in-frame clones only, minus some. The table records fewer than 200,000 clones, around four fifths of them present only once. The sequencing input was PBMCs or T cells enriched from blood (not recorded which). The J gene is TRBJ2-2, the V gene TRBV5-6, with D perhaps matching TRBD2 (5 bases). The sequence came from a woman aged 50 to 65 in a cohort exposed to, infected with or recovered from COVID-19 (not recorded which). The CDR3 loop is CASSALREPGELFF. CDR3 nucleotides: TGTGCCAGCAGCGCTCTTAGGGAGCCCGGGGAGCTGTTTTTT.